What follows is one T cell receptor beta chain and its context. The clone's antigen remains unknown. It has no much larger one-base neighbor in the sample; base qualities were not kept. This sample was taken from a study of T cell responses to AZD1222 COVID-19 vaccine (dated by TCRdb to about 2021). A note on the overall study: AZD1222 recipients given second doses at about 4 weeks or at about 12 weeks were pooled, since spike-specific TCR depth and breadth were not found to differ between the two schedules. A total of 230 to 250 trial participants underwent TCR sequencing, of whom about 210 received two doses of AZD1222 and about 26 received two doses of the MenACWY control vaccine. Trial participants were enrolled into age subgroups of 18-55, 56-69 and 70-plus years, which contained around 150, 29 and 61 TCR-sequenced participants, respectively.

Looking up the germline V gene (reference sequence) yields CDR1 MNHNY and CDR2 SVGAGI. The CDR3 sequence holds 15 residues, the cysteine and phenylalanine included. CDR3 DNA only is kept here, 45 bases in frame from base 1. The germline V end is reduced by 5 bases and the J end by 3 bases; junction bases left unmatched: 4. The sample's time point label, decoded: baseline before first vaccination. Vaccinee samples were obtained from the UK trials COV001 and COV002, which included a single-blind randomized controlled phase 2/3 trial of AZD1222 (ChAdOx1 nCoV-19) in healthy adults. For TCRbeta chain sequencing, PBMC samples from trial participants were taken at day 0 and at day 28 after the second dose. The CDR3 regions of human TCRbeta chains were subjected to immunosequencing. The published analysis was carried out like this. TCRs in the repertoires were matched against a reference library of SARS-CoV-2-specific TCRs that had been generated with the MIRA antigen-specificity platform. Breadth was defined as the fraction of unique TCRs that were SARS-CoV-2-associated. Depth was defined as the fraction of total T cells that were SARS-CoV-2-associated. Using the MIRA data, each spike-specific TCR was mapped to the spike region that the TCR reacts to and placed in a CD4 or CD8 class. Log10-transformed breadth and depth values were compared by one-way ANOVA with Sidak's multiple comparisons tests. The clones in this table, taken by TCRdb from immuneACCESS, are in-frame only. Not every clone is retained; where verified, under half of the shortfall comes from an unresolved V gene, and the cause of the rest is unknown. That table furnishes V, J and clone size, whereas the DNA furnished D and trimming. Across this sample there are approximately 110,000 clones, with roughly 90% seen only once. Roughly 4.4% of the sample is in the top ten clones.

Results the study describes overall, beyond this receptor: Reportedly, almost half of the unique spike-specific TCRs recognized epitopes lying outside the regions that are mutated in the B.1.351 and B.1.1.7 variants. Conclusions about previously exposed vaccinees were limited because only a handful of AZD1222 recipients were SARS-CoV-2 seropositive at baseline. Because no day 14 peak-response samples were available, repertoires were characterized only after the peak T cell response. The 56-69-year group was small, and its depth increase did not reach significance, likely because of low power. Participants were mostly white British and included more females than males, and it was suggested by the authors that clonal diversity may have been underestimated. Spike-specific TCR breadth and depth rose significantly after two AZD1222 doses compared with day 0 and with MenACWY recipients. Vaccine-associated CD4 TCRs spanned the whole spike protein, with dominant responses in regions 160-218 and 743-854.

The sample here was peripheral blood, taken on day 0 of AZD1222 vaccination. The sequence was obtained from an adult in good health. The rearrangement combines TRBV6-6 with TRBJ2-3; 11 bases in between match TRBD1. DNA sequence: TGTGCCAGCAGTAGCCGGGACAGGGGGACAGATACGCAGTATTTT. This encodes CASSSRDRGTDTQYF.